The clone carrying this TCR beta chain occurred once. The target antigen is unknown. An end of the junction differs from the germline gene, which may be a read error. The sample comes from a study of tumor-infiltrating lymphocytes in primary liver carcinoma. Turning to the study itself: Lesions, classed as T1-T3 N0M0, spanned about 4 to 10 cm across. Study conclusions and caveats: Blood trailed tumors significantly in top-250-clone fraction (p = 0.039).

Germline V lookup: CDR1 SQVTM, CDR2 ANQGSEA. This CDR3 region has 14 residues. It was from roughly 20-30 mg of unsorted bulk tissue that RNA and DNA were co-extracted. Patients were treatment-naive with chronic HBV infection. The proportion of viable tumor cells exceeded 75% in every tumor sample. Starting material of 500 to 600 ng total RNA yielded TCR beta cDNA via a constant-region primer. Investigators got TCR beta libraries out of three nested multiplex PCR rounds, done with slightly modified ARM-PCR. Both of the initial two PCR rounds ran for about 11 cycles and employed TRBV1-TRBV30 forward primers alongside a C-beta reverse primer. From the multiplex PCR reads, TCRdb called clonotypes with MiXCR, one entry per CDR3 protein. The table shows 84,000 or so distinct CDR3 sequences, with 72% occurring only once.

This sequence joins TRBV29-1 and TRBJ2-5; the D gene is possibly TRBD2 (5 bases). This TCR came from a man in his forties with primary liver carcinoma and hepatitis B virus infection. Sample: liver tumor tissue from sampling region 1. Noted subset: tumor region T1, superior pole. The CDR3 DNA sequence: TGCAGCGTTGCTCGTACGAGCGGTCAAGGGACCCAGTACTTC. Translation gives CSVARTSGQGTQYF. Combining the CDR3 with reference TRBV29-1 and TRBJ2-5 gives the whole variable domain SAVISQKPSRDICQRGTSLTIQCQVDSQVTMMFWYRQQPGQSLTLIATANQGSEATYESGFVIDKFPISRPNLTFSTLTVSNMSPEDSSIYLCSVARTSGQGTQYFGPGTRLLVL.